The clone carrying this TCR beta chain showed up just a few times. Antigen: not known. V dropped 4 bases and J dropped 5; count of bases not matched to a gene: 11. The length of the CDR3 is 16 residues. Germline V gene sequence: CDR1 SEHNR, CDR2 FQNEAQ (reference sequence). TCRdb reanalysed the reads using MiXCR and keeps one entry per CDR3 protein. The sample lists about 830,000 distinct CDR3 sequences; about 31% were seen once. The data originate from a study of T cell repertoires in cytomegalovirus infection. Overall study context: It was the public TCR beta signatures that indicated both CMV infection and matching HLA type.

Points from the study as a whole: Identification of carriers of CMV plus the relevant HLA was achieved through cumulative public TCR beta family frequency. Across the ex vivo response, the dominant clonotypes were HLA-C-restricted CMV-specific TCR beta clonotypes.

The sample in question was cultured CD8+ T cells from PBMCs, obtained from culture after CMV antigen stimulation. This clonotype was obtained from a human donor in good health (CMV status not recorded). Some clones in this sample may be carry-over from other donors' samples. This chain links TRBV7-9 with TRBJ2-4, with TRBD1 matching 7 bases. CDR3 sequence: CASSSKRGPQENIQYF. In DNA form, the CDR3 reads TGTGCCAGCAGCTCTAAGAGGGGGCCTCAAGAAAACATTCAGTACTTC. Looking up the rest from reference TRBV7-9 and TRBJ2-4 gives the full variable domain: DTGVSQNPRHKITKRGQNVTFRCDPISEHNRLYWYRQTLGQGPEFLTYFQNEAQLEKSRLLSDRFSAERPKGSFSTLEIQRTEQGDSAMYLCASSSKRGPQENIQYFGAGTRLSVL.